The next 6 T cell receptor beta chains were all read from a single sample in a study of graft-versus-host responses after intestinal transplantation. Assay used: immunoSEQ multiplex PCR; TCRdb lists only in-frame clones, some missing. This sample yields about 93,000 clones, of which approximately 95% are seen a single time; less than 0.6% belongs to the top ten. No antigen has been assigned to these receptors. Specimen: unstimulated CD8+ T cells sorted from spleen or lymph node cells, collected before intestinal transplant. The receptor set was obtained from a human donor who received an intestinal transplant.

This clone was seen just once. This chain links TRBV11-2 with TRBJ2-1; 11 bases agree with TRBD2. The V gene's germline CDR1 is SGHAT and CDR2 FQNNGV. The CDR3 totals 15 residues. J lost 7 bases, V lost 1 base, and 3 bases had no gene match. The CDR3 protein is CASSLGLAGRNEQFF. As DNA, the CDR3 is TGTGCCAGCAGCTTAGGACTAGCGGGAAGAAATGAGCAGTTCTTC.

As to this clone: The junction shows a germline mismatch at one end, possibly a read error. The chain links TRBV5-6 to TRBJ2-7; 14 positions match TRBD2. This CDR3 comprises 14 residues. Germline V gene data show CDR1 as SGHDT and CDR2 as YYEEEE. The CDR3 region has the DNA TGTGCCAGCAGCTTTATGGGACTAGCGGGGGAAGAGTCCTTC. Translating it yields CASSFMGLAGEESF.

The chain joins TRBV10-3 to TRBJ1-1, with unresolved D. CDR3 length equals 13 residues. Germline V gives CDR1 ENHRY, CDR2 SYGVKD. V was trimmed by 0 bases and J by 6 bases, leaving 8 bases between them. The CDR3 here is CAISESIVAEAFF. CDR3 coding DNA: TGTGCCATCAGTGAGTCGATAGTAGCTGAAGCTTTCTTT.

V is TRBV7-9 and J is TRBJ2-7; 8 bases match TRBD2. Germline assignment: CDR1 SEHNR and CDR2 FQNEAQ (reference sequence). There are 14 residues in the CDR3. V trimming: 4 bases; J trimming: 2 bases; junction bases outside the gene matches: 4. The CDR3 loop reads CASSYTSGPYEQYF. CDR3 nucleotides: TGTGCCAGCAGCTATACTAGCGGCCCCTACGAGCAGTACTTC.

CDR3 nucleotides: TGTGCCAGTAGTTCAGGGCTAGTAAGCGGGAGATACTACGAGCAGTACTTC. Translation gives CASSSGLVSGRYYEQYF. The chain combines TRBV19 with TRBJ2-7; 8 nucleotides line up with TRBD2. Germline V lookup: CDR1 LNHDA, CDR2 SQIVND (reference sequence). The CDR3 is 17 residues long. Losses at the gene ends were 5 bases for V and 3 bases for J; bases not matched to a gene: 15.

This sequence joins TRBV9 and TRBJ1-6; D is uncertain. The CDR3 covers 14 residues. Trimming cost V 0 bases and J 6 bases, with 7 bases left between them. Looked up from germline, CDR1 is SGDLS and CDR2 is YYNGEE. CDR3 amino acids: CASSVGGVNSPLHF. The CDR3 DNA reads as TGTGCCAGCAGCGTAGGAGGTGTTAATTCACCCCTCCACTTT.